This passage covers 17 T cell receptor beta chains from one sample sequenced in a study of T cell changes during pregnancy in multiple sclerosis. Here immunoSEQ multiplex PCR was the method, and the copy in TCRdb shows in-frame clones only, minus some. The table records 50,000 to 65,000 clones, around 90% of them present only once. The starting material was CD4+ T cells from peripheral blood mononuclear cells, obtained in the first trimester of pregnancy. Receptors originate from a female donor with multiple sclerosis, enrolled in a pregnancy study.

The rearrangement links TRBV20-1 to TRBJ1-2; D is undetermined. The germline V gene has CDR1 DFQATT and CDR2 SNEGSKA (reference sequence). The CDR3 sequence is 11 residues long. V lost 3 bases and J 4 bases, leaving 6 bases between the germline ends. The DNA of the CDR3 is TGCAGTGCTAGGACACTCTATGGCTACACCTTC. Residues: CSARTLYGYTF.

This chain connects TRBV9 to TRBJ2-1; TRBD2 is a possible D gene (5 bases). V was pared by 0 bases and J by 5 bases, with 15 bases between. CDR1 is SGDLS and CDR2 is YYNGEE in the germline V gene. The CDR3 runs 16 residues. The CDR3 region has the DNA TGTGCCAGCAGCGTAGATCCCCGGGGAGCTAACAATGAGCAGTTCTTC. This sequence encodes CASSVDPRGANNEQFF.

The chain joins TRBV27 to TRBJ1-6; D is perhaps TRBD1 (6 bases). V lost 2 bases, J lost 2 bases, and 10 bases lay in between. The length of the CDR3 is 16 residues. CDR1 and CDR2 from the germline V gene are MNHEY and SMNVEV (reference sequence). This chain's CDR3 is CASSLRTATYNSPLHF. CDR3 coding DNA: TGTGCCAGCAGTTTACGGACAGCGACCTATAATTCACCCCTCCACTTT.

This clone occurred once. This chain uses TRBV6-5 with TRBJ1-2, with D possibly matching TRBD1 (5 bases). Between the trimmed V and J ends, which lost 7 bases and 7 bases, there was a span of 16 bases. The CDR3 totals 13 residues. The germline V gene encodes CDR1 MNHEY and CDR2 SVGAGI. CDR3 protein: CASTKPGTSGYTF. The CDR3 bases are TGTGCCAGCACCAAACCCGGGACTTCTGGCTACACCTTC.

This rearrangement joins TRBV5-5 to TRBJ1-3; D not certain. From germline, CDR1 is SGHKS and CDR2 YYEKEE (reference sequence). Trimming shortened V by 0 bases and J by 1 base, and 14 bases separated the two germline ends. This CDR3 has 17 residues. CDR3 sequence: CASSLAMGGWSGNTIYF. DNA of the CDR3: TGTGCCAGCAGCTTGGCGATGGGAGGCTGGTCTGGAAACACCATATATTTT.

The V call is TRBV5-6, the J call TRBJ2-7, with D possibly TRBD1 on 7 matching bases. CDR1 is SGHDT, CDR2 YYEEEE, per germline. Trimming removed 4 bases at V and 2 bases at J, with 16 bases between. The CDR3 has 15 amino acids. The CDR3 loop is CASSGGGLYTYEQYF. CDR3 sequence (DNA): TGTGCCAGCAGCGGAGGGGGCCTCTATACCTACGAGCAGTACTTC.

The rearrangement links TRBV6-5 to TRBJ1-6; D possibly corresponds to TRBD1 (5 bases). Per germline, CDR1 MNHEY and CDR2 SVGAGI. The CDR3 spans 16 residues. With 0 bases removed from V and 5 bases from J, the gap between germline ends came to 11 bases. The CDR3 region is CASSYSMAGNNSPLHF. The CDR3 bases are TGTGCCAGCAGTTACTCGATGGCAGGGAATAATTCACCCCTCCACTTT.

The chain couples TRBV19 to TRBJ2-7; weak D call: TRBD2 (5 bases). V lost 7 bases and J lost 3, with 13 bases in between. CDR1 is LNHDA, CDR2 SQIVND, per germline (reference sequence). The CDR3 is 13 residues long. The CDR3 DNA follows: TGTGCCAGTACCAAAGACGGACTCTACGAGCAGTACTTC. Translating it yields CASTKDGLYEQYF.

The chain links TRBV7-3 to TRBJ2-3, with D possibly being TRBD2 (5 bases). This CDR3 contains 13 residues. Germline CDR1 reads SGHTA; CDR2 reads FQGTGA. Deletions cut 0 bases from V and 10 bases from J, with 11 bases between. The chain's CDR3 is CASSLTMAGPQYF. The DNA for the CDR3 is TGTGCCAGCAGCTTAACTATGGCGGGCCCGCAGTATTTT.

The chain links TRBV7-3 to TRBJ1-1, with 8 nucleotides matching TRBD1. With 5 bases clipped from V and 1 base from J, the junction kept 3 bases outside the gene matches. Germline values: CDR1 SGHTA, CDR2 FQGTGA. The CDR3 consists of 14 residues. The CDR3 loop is CASSATGGNTEAFF. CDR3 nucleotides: TGTGCCAGCAGCGCAACAGGGGGGAACACTGAAGCTTTCTTT.

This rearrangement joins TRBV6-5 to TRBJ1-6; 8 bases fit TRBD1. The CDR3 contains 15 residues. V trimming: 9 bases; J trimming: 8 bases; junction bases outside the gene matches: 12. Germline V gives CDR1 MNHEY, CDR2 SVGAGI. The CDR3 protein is CASRPRGTGYSPLHF. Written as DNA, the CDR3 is TGTGCCAGTAGACCCAGGGGGACAGGCTATTCACCCCTCCACTTT.

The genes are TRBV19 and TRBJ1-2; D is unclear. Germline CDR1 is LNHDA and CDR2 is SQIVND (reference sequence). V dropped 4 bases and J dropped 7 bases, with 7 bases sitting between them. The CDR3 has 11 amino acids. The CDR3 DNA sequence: TGTGCCAGTAGTAGAGCGGGTGGCTACACCTTC. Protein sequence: CASSRAGGYTF.

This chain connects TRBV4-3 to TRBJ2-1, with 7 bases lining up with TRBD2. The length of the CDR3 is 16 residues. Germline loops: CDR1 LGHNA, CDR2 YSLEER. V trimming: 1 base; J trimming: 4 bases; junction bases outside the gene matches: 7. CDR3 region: CASSQVSWGGYNEQFF. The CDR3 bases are TGCGCCAGCAGCCAAGTTTCGTGGGGGGGATACAATGAGCAGTTCTTC.

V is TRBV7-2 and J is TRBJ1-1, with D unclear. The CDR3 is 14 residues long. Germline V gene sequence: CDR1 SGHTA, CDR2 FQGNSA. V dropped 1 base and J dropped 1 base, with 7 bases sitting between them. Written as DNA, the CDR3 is TGTGCCAGCAGCTTAGTCGGGGAGAACACTGAAGCTTTCTTT. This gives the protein CASSLVGENTEAFF. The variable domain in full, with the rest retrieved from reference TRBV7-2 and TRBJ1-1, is GAGVSQSPSNKVTEKGKDVELRCDPISGHTALYWYRQSLGQGLEFLIYFQGNSAPDKSGLPSDRFSAERTGGSVSTLTIQRTQQEDSAVYLCASSLVGENTEAFFGQGTRLTVV.

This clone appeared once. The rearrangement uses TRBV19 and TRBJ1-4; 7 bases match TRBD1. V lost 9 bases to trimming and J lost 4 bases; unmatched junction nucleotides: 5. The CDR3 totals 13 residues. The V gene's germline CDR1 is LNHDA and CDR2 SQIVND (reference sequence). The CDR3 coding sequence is TGTGCCAGCGAGGGACAGATTAATGAAAAACTGTTTTTT. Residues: CASEGQINEKLFF.

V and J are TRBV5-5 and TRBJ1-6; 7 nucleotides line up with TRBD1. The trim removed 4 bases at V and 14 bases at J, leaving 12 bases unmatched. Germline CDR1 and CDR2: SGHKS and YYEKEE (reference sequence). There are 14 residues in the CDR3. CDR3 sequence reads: CASSLPTIQGALHF. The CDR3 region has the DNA TGTGCCAGCAGCCTACCTACTATTCAGGGGGCCCTCCACTTT.

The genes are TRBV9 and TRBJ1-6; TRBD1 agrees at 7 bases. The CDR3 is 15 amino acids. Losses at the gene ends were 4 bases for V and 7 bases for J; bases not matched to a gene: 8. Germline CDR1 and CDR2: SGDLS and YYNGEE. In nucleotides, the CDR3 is TGTGCCAGCAGCACACGGACAGGTTGGAATTCACCCCTCCACTTT. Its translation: CASSTRTGWNSPLHF.